This TCR beta chain is drawn from a study of neurological immune-mediated disorders. Time point of the sample: longitudinal time-point 3. TCRdb redid the calling of the 5' RACE reads with MiXCR, one entry per CDR3 protein. The table lists around 100,000 distinct CDR3 sequences, about 10% of them singletons. The table lists this clonotype with a few counts. This sequence was found in a female donor with HTLV-1-associated myelopathy (HAM/TSP). Sequenced: PBMCs.

DNA for the CDR3: TGTGCCAGCAGTTCCGGACAGGGGGCGTGGACTGAAGCTTTCTTT. Encoded protein: CASSSGQGAWTEAFF. This chain joins TRBV12-3 or TRBV12-4 and TRBJ1-1, with 11 bases matching TRBD1. With 4 bases clipped from V and 5 bases from J, the junction kept 6 bases outside the gene matches. The CDR3 consists of 15 residues.